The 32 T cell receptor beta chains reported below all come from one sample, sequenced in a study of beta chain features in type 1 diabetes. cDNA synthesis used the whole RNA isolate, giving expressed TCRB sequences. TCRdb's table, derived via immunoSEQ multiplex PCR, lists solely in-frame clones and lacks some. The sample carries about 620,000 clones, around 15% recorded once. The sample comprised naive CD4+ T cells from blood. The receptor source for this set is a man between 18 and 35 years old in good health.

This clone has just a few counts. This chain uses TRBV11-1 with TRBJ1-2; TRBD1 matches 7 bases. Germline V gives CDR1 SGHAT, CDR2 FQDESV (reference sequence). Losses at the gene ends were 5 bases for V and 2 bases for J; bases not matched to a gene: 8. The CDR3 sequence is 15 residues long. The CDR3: CASSTGTVPNYGYTF. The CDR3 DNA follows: TGTGCCAGCAGCACGGGGACAGTCCCGAACTATGGCTACACCTTC.

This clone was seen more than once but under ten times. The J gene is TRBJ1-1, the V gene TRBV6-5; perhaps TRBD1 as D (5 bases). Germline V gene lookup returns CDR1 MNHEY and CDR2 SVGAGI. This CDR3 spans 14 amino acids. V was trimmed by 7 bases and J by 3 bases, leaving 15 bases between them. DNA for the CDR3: TGTGCCAGCACCAGGTCGGGACGGGACACTGAAGCTTTCTTT. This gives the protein CASTRSGRDTEAFF.

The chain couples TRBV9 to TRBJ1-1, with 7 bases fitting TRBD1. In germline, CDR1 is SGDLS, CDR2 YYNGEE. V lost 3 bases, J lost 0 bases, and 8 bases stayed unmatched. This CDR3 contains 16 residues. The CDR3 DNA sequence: TGTGCCAGCAGCGAACGCGGGGACAGACTGAACACTGAAGCTTTCTTT. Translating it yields CASSERGDRLNTEAFF.

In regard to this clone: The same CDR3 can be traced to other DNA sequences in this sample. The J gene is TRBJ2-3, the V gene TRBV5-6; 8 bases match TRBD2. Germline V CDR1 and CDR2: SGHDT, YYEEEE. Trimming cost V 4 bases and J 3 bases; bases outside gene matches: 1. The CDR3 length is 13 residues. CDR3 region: CASSRGGTDTQYF. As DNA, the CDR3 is TGTGCCAGCAGCCGCGGGGGGACAGATACGCAGTATTTT.

The CDR3 DNA follows: TGTGCCAGCAGCTCCGGACTAGCGGGAGGGCCAGATACGCAGTATTTT. It yields the protein CASSSGLAGGPDTQYF. The chain employs TRBV5-6 and TRBJ2-3; 15 positions match TRBD2. Germline values: CDR1 SGHDT, CDR2 YYEEEE. The V and J ends lost 3 bases and 4 bases, in that order; junction bases with no gene match: 3. This CDR3 contains 16 residues.

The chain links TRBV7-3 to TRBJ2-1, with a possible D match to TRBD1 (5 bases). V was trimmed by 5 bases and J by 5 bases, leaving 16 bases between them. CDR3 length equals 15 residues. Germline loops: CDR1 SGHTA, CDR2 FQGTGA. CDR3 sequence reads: CASSLQGRVDNEQFF. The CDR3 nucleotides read TGTGCCAGCAGCCTTCAGGGAAGAGTGGACAATGAGCAGTTCTTC.

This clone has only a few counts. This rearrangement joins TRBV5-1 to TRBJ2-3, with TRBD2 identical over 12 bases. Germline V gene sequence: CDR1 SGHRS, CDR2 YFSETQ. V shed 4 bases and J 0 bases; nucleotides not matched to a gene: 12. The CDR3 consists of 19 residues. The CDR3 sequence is CASSLKVGTSGPSTDTQYF. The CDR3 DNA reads TGCGCCAGCAGCCTCAAAGTCGGGACTAGCGGGCCTAGCACAGATACGCAGTATTTT.

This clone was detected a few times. The CDR3 region is CASSSFGAIGQPQHF. CDR3 nucleotide sequence: TGTGCCAGCAGCTCCTTCGGTGCGATCGGCCAGCCCCAGCATTTT. The rearrangement links TRBV11-2 to TRBJ1-5; no definite D call. V lost 4 bases to trimming and J lost 7 bases, with 17 bases between them. Germline CDR1 SGHAT, CDR2 FQNNGV. The CDR3 runs to 15 residues.

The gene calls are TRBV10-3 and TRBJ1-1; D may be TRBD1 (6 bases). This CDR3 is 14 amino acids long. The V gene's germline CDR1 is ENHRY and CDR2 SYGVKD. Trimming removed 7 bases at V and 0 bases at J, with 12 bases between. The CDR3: CAIKETGLNTEAFF. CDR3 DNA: TGTGCCATCAAAGAGACAGGACTGAACACTGAAGCTTTCTTT.

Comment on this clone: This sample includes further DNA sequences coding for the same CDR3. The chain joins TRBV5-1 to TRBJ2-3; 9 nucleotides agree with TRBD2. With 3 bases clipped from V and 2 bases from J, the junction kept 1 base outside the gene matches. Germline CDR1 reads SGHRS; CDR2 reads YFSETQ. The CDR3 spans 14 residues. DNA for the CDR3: TGCGCCAGCAGCTCGGGACTAGCCACAGATACGCAGTATTTT. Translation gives CASSSGLATDTQYF.

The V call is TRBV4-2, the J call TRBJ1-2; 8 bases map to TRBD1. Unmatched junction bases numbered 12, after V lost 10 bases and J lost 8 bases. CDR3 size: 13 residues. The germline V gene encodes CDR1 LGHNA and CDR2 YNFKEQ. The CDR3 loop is CATTGQEDWGYTF. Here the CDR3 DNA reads TGTGCCACCACGGGACAGGAGGATTGGGGCTACACCTTC.

CDR3 protein: CASSLLGSGNTIYF. The DNA of the CDR3 is TGTGCCAGCAGCTTACTGGGGTCAGGAAACACCATATATTTT. The chain carries TRBV7-3 and TRBJ1-3, with D unclear. Germline-derived CDR1 and CDR2 are SGHTA and FQGTGA. This CDR3 is 14 amino acids long. Trimming removed 2 bases from V and 4 bases from J, with 9 bases in between.

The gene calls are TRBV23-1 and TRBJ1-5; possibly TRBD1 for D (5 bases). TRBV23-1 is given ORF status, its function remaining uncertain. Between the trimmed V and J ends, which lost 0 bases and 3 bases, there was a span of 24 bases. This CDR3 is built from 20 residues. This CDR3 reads CASSQSLGQKRFGNNQPQHF. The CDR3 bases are TGCGCCAGCAGTCAATCGTTGGGGCAGAAAAGGTTCGGTAACAATCAGCCCCAGCATTTT.

The CDR3 bases are TGCAGCGTTGACATCAGCTCCTACGAGCAGTACTTC. It is translated as CSVDISSYEQYF. The gene calls are TRBV29-1 and TRBJ2-7; D gene unclear. Germline V gene sequence: CDR1 SQVTM, CDR2 ANQGSEA. This CDR3 is built from 12 residues. V was trimmed by 3 bases and J by 0 bases, leaving 6 bases between them.

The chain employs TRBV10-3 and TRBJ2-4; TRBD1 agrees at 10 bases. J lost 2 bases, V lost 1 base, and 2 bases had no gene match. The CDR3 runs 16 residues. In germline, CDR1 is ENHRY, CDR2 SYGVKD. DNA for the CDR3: TGTGCCATCAGTGAGTTGGGACAGGGGTCCAAAAACATTCAGTACTTC. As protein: CAISELGQGSKNIQYF.

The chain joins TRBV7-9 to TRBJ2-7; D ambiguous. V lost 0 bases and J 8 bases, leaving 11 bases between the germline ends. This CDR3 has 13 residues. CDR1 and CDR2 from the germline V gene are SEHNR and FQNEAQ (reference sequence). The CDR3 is CASSLAGTDQQYF. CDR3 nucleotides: TGTGCCAGCAGCTTAGCGGGTACAGACCAGCAGTACTTC.

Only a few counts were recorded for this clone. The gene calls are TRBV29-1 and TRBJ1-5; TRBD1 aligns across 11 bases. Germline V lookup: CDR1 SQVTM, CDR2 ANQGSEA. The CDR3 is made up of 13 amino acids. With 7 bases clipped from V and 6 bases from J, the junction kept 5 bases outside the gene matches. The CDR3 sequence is CSAIGTGGQPQHF. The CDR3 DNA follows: TGCAGCGCCATCGGGACAGGGGGTCAGCCCCAGCATTTT.

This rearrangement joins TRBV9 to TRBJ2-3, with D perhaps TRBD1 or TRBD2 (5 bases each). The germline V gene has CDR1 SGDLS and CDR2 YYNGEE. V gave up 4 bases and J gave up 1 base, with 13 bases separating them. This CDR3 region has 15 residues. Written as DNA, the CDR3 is TGTGCCAGCAGCACCGGGGACGGCCGCACAGATACGCAGTATTTT. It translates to CASSTGDGRTDTQYF.

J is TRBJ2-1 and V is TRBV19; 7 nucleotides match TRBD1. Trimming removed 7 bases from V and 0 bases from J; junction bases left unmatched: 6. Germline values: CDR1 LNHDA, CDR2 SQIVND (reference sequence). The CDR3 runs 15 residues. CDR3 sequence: CASTLRDSSYNEQFF. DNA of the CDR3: TGTGCCAGTACACTCCGGGACAGCTCCTACAATGAGCAGTTCTTC.

The CDR3 loop reads CASSSDKFSVAKNIQYF. CDR3 sequence (DNA): TGCGCCAGCAGCTCGGACAAATTCTCTGTTGCCAAAAACATTCAGTACTTC. V gene TRBV5-1 combines with J gene TRBJ2-4, with D tentatively TRBD1 (5 bases). V shed 3 bases and J shed 1 base, with 17 bases lying between them. From germline, CDR1 is SGHRS and CDR2 YFSETQ. The CDR3 contains 17 residues.

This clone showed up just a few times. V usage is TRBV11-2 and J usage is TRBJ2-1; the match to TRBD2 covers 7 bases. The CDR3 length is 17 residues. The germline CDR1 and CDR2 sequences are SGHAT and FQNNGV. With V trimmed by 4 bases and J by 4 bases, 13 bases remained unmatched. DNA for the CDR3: TGTGCCAGCAGCTCCGTAAAGCGGGGTAATACATACAATGAGCAGTTCTTC. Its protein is CASSSVKRGNTYNEQFF.

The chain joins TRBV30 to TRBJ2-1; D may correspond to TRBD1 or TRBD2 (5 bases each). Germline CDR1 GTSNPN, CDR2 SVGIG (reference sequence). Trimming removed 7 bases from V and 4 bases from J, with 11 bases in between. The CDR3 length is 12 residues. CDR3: CALTGLYNEQFF. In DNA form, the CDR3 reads TGTGCCTTAACGGGGCTTTACAATGAGCAGTTCTTC. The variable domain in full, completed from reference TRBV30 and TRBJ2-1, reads SQTIHQWPATLVQPVGSPLSLECTVEGTSNPNLYWYRQAAGRGLQLLFYSVGIGQISSEVPQNLSASRPQDRQFILSSKKLLLSDSGFYLCALTGLYNEQFFGPGTRLTVL.

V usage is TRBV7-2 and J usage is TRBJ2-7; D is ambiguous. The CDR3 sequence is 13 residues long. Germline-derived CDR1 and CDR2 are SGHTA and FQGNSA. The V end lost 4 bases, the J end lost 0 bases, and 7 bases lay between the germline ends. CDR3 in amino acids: CASSYRGSYEQYF. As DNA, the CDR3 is TGTGCCAGCAGCTACCGAGGCTCCTACGAGCAGTACTTC.

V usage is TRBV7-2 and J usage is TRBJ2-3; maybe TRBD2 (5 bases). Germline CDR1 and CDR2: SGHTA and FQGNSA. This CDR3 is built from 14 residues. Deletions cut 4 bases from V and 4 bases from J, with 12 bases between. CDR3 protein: CASSSSGKADTQYF. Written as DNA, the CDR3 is TGTGCCAGCAGCTCATCCGGGAAGGCAGATACGCAGTATTTT.

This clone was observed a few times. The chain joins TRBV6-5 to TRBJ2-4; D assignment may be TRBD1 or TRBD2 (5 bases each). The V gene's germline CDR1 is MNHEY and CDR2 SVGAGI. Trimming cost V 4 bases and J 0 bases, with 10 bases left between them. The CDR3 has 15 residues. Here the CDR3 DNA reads TGTGCCAGCAGTTCAGGGAGCGGAGCCAAAAACATTCAGTACTTC. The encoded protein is CASSSGSGAKNIQYF.

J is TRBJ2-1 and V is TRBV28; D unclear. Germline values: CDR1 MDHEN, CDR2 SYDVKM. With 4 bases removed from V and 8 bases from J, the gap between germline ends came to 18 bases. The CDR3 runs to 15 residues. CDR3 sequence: CASSSPGALSDEQFF. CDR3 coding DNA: TGTGCCAGCAGTTCCCCGGGCGCCTTATCGGATGAGCAGTTCTTC.

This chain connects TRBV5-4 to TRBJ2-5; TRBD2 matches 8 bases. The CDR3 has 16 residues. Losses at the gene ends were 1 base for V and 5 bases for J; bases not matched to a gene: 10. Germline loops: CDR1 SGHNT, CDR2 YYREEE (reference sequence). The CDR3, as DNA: TGTGCCAGCAGCTTGCGCACGGGGGGGGCCCGGGAGACCCAGTACTTC. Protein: CASSLRTGGARETQYF.

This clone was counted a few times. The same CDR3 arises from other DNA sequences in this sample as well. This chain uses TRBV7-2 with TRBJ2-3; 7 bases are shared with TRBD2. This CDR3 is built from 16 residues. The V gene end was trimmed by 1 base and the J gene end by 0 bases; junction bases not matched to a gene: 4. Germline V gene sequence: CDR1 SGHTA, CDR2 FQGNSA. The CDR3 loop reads CASSLVPGGSTDTQYF. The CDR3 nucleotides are TGTGCCAGCAGCTTAGTTCCGGGGGGAAGCACAGATACGCAGTATTTT.

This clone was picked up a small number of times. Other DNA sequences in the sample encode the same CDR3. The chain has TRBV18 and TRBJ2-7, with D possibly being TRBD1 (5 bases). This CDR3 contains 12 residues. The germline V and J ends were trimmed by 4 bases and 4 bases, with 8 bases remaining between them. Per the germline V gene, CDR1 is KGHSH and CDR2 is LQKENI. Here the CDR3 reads CASSQGSYEQYF. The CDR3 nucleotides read TGTGCCAGCTCACAGGGGTCGTACGAGCAGTACTTC. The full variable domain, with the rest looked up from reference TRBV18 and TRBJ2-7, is NAGVMQNPRHLVRRRGQEARLRCSPMKGHSHVYWYRQLPEEGLKFMVYLQKENIIDESGMPKERFSAEFPKEGPSILRIQQVVRGDSAAYFCASSQGSYEQYFGPGTRLTVT.

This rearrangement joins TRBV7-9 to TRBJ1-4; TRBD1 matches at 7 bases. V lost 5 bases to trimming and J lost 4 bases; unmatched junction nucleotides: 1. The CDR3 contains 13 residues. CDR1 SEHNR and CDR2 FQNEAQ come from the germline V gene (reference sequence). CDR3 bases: TGTGCCAGCAGCCGGGACAGTAATGAAAAACTGTTTTTT. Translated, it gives CASSRDSNEKLFF.

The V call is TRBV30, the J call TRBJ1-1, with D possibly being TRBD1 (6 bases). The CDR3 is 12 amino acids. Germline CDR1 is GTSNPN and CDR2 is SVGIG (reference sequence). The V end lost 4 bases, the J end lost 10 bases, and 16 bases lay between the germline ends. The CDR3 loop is CAWNLEGVRAFF. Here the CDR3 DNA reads TGTGCCTGGAACCTGGAGGGGGTTCGAGCTTTCTTT.

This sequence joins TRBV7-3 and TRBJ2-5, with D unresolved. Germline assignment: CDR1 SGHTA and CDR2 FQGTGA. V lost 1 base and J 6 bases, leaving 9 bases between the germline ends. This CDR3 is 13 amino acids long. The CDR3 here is CASSLKGAKTQYF. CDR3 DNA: TGTGCCAGCAGCTTAAAAGGAGCGAAGACCCAGTACTTC.